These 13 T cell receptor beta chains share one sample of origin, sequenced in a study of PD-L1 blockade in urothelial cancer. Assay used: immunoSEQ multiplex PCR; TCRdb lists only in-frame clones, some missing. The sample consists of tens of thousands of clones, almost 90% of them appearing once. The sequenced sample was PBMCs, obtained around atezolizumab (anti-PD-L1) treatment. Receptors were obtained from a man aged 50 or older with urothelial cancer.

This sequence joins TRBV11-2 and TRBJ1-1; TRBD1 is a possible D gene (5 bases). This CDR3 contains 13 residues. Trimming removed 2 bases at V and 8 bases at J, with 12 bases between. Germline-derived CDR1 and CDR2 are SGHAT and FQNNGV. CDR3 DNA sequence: TGTGCCAGCAGCTTATCGGGGGGTGGGGAAGCTTTCTTT. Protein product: CASSLSGGGEAFF.

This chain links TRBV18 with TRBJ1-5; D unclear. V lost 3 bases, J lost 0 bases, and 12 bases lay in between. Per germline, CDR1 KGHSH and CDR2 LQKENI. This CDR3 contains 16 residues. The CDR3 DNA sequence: TGTGCCAGCTCACCTAGGCAGGCAGATAGCAATCAGCCCCAGCATTTT. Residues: CASSPRQADSNQPQHF.

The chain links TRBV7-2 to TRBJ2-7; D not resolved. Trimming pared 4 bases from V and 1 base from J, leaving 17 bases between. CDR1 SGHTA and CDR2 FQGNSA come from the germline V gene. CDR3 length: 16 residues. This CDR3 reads CASSSFPRSPSYEQYF. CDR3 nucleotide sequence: TGTGCCAGCAGCTCATTCCCAAGGAGTCCATCCTACGAGCAGTACTTC.

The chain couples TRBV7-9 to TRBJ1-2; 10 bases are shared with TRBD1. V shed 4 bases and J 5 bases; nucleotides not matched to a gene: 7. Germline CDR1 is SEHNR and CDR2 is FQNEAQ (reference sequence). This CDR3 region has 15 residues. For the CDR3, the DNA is TGTGCCAGCAGCTCACCGGGACAGGGGAGATATGGCTACACCTTC. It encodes CASSSPGQGRYGYTF.

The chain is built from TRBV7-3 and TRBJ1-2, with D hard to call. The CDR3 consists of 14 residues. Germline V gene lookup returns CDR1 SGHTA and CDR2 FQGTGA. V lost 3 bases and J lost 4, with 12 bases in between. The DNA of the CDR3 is TGTGCCAGCAGCTTCTTCGAGCGGGCCTATGGCTACACCTTC. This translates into CASSFFERAYGYTF.

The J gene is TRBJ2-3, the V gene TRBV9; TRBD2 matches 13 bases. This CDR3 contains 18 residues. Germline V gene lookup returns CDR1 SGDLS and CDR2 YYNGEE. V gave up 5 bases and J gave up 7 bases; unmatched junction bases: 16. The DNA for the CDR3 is TGTGCCAGCAGTTCTACTAGCGGGAGGGCCGATCTTTTGAATACGCAGTATTTT. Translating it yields CASSSTSGRADLLNTQYF.

The CDR3: CASRPVGPNTEAFF. In DNA, the CDR3 is TGTGCCAGCAGGCCGGTTGGGCCGAACACTGAAGCTTTCTTT. The rearrangement links TRBV6-1 to TRBJ1-1; unclear D gene. The CDR3 sequence is 14 residues long. Deletions cut 6 bases from V and 1 base from J, with 12 bases between. CDR1 MNHNS and CDR2 SASEGT come from the germline V gene.

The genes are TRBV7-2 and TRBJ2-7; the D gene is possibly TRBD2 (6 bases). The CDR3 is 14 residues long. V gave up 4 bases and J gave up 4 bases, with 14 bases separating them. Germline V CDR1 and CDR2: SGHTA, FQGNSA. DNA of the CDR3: TGTGCCAGCAGCTACCCACCGGGGAGGTACGAGCAGTACTTC. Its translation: CASSYPPGRYEQYF.

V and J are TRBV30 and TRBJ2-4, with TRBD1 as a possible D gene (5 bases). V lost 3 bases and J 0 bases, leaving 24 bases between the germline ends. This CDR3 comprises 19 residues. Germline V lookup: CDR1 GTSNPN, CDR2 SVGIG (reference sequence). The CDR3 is CAWSERLGRAVLAKNIQYF. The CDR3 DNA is TGTGCCTGGAGCGAGCGATTAGGCAGGGCAGTTCTAGCCAAAAACATTCAGTACTTC.

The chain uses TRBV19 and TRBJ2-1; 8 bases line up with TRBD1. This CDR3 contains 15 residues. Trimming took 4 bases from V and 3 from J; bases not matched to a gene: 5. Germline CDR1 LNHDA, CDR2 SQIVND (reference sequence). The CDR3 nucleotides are TGTGCCAGTAGTACCCGGGACAGGTACTACAATGAGCAGTTCTTC. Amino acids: CASSTRDRYYNEQFF.

CDR3 sequence: CSVQVGLAGGADTQYF. The CDR3 DNA is TGCAGCGTGCAGGTGGGACTAGCGGGAGGCGCAGATACGCAGTATTTT. V is TRBV29-1 and J is TRBJ2-3; TRBD2 agrees at 15 bases. This CDR3 comprises 16 residues. Germline loops: CDR1 SQVTM, CDR2 ANQGSEA. The J segment lost 4 bases and the V segment lost 6 bases, leaving 8 bases of the junction unmatched.

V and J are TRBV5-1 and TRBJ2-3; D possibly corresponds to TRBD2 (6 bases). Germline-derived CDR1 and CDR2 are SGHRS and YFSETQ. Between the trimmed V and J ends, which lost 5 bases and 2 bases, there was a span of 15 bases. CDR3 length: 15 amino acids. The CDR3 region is CASSSGLLVTDTQYF. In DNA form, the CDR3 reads TGCGCCAGCAGTTCGGGACTCCTTGTCACAGATACGCAGTATTTT.

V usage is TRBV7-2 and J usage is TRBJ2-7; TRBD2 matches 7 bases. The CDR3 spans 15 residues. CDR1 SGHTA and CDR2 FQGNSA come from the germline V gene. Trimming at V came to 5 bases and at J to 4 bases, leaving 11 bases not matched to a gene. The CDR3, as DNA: TGTGCCAGCAGCCAAGGCGGCGGGAGAAGGTACGAGCAGTACTTC. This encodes CASSQGGGRRYEQYF.